This section outlines one T cell receptor beta chain sequence together with its context. What it binds is not known. The Oncomine TCR Beta short-read assay sequenced DNA from cultured CD4+ T cells. Genomic DNA was drawn out of CD4+ T cells grown in culture. TCRdb re-called the PCR reads through MiXCR, storing one row per CDR3 protein. Of around 18,000 distinct CDR3 sequences detected, roughly 77% appear once; the ten largest clones hold 15% to 20%. This specimen belongs to a study of vaccination and CD4 T cells after COVID-19. Across the study: Collection of post-COVID samples occurred a median approximately 93 days after diagnosis, spanning a range of 35 to 161.

Treatment of the sample: roughly nine-day PBMC culture with coronavirus spike peptide pools or control peptides (ViraFEST assay). ViraFEST relied on peptide pools to expand antigen-specific T cells; the TCRs were sequenced afterward. Sequencing was done on a sample of CD4+ T cells from blood, cultured in vitro. The TCR was taken from a human donor who had recovered from COVID-19.

CDR3 sequence reads: CASKGGYTGELFF. As DNA, the CDR3 is TGTGCCAGCAAGGGGGGGTACACCGGGGAGCTGTTTTTT. This chain joins TRBV6-2 or TRBV6-3 and TRBJ2-2; tentatively, D is TRBD2 (7 bases). The ends were cut back, 7 bases at V and 3 bases at J, with 9 bases in the middle. This CDR3 is 13 amino acids long. In germline, CDR1 is MNHEY, CDR2 SVGEGT.